These 31 T cell receptor beta chains were sequenced from one sample in a study of cytotoxic CD8 clonotypes in ibrutinib-treated CLL. Clones were read by immunoSEQ multiplex PCR, and TCRdb kept only the in-frame ones, dropping some. This table holds roughly 110,000 clones, approximately 56% found once. The sample in question was PBMCs, obtained after 24 months of ibrutinib treatment. The receptors stem from a human donor with chronic lymphocytic leukemia.

The rearrangement links TRBV6-6 to TRBJ2-7; D may be TRBD2 (7 bases). Trimming cost V 5 bases and J 12 bases, with 17 bases left between them. The CDR3 has 12 residues. CDR1 and CDR2 from the germline V gene are MNHNY and SVGAGI (reference sequence). The chain's CDR3 is CASSKSGGQRYF. In DNA, the CDR3 is TGTGCCAGCAGTAAGTCGGGGGGCCAGCGGTACTTC.

This clone was counted a few times. J is TRBJ1-1 and V is TRBV7-8; D ambiguous. This CDR3 is built from 13 residues. CDR1 and CDR2 from the germline V gene are SGHVS and FQNEAQ. Trimming removed 6 bases from V and 2 bases from J, with 10 bases in between. This chain's CDR3 is CASSLRPNTEAFF. CDR3 DNA sequence: TGTGCCAGCAGTCTGAGACCTAACACTGAAGCTTTCTTT.

This sequence joins TRBV4-1 and TRBJ1-1; 7 bases map to TRBD1. This CDR3 is 14 amino acids long. The V and J ends lost 6 bases and 1 base, in that order; junction bases with no gene match: 5. CDR1 is MGHRA, CDR2 YSYEKL, per germline. CDR3 amino acids: CASRPTGSNTEAFF. CDR3 bases: TGCGCCAGCAGACCGACAGGGTCGAACACTGAAGCTTTCTTT.

The CDR3 sequence: CASSSPGPLALVRGAQYF. CDR3 nucleotide sequence: TGTGCCAGCAGCTCCCCAGGTCCACTAGCCCTAGTGAGGGGGGCGCAGTATTTT. The chain couples TRBV7-2 to TRBJ2-3, with D perhaps being TRBD1 or TRBD2 (6 bases each). The germline V gene has CDR1 SGHTA and CDR2 FQGNSA. This CDR3 is built from 18 residues. Trimming cost V 4 bases and J 10 bases, with 30 bases left between them. The entire variable domain, with the rest obtained from reference TRBV7-2 and TRBJ2-3, is as follows: GAGVSQSPSNKVTEKGKDVELRCDPISGHTALYWYRQSLGQGLEFLIYFQGNSAPDKSGLPSDRFSAERTGGSVSTLTIQRTQQEDSAVYLCASSSPGPLALVRGAQYFGPGTRLTVL.

Only a few counts were recorded for this clone. The chain uses TRBV6-6 and TRBJ1-2; D might be TRBD1 (6 bases). Germline lookup yields CDR1 MNHNY and CDR2 SVGAGI (reference sequence). The CDR3 spans 14 residues. V was shortened by 3 bases and J by 7 bases, with 15 bases between the two germline ends. DNA of the CDR3: TGTGCCAGCAGTTATAGTCTGGTGGGGGCTGGCTACACCTTC. Protein product: CASSYSLVGAGYTF.

This clone turned up a few times. Its ends do not fully match the called genes, so a read error is possible. The chain couples TRBV2 to TRBJ2-7, with TRBD2 matching 8 bases. Germline values: CDR1 SNHLY, CDR2 FYNNEI. CDR3 length: 11 residues. The chain's CDR3 is CASTGISGGNF. The CDR3 coding sequence is TGTGCCAGCACGGGGATCAGCGGGGGAAACTTC.

This clone was observed a handful of times. The chain is built from TRBV5-6 and TRBJ1-2; D is undetermined. The CDR3 is made up of 14 amino acids. V dropped 1 base and J dropped 5 bases, with 12 bases sitting between them. CDR1 and CDR2 from the germline V gene are SGHDT and YYEEEE. This CDR3 reads CASSLKDGSYGYTF. The CDR3 DNA is TGTGCCAGCAGCTTGAAGGACGGGAGTTATGGCTACACCTTC. The full variable domain, with the rest looked up from reference TRBV5-6 and TRBJ1-2, is DAGVTQSPTHLIKTRGQQVTLRCSPKSGHDTVSWYQQALGQGPQFIFQYYEEEERQRGNFPDRFSGHQFPNYSSELNVNALLLGDSALYLCASSLKDGSYGYTFGSGTRLTVV.

The V gene is TRBV19, the J gene TRBJ1-4; weak D call: TRBD1 (6 bases). CDR3 length: 12 residues. V lost 9 bases and J lost 4, with 9 bases in between. CDR1 is LNHDA and CDR2 is SQIVND in the germline V gene (reference sequence). The CDR3 DNA reads TGTGCCAGCAAGGGGGGTAATGAAAAACTGTTTTTT. Encoded protein: CASKGGNEKLFF. The full variable domain, completed using reference TRBV19 and TRBJ1-4, is DGGITQSPKYLFRKEGQNVTLSCEQNLNHDAMYWYRQDPGQGLRLIYYSQIVNDFQKGDIAEGYSVSREKKESFPLTVTSAQKNPTAFYLCASKGGNEKLFFGSGTQLSVL.

The chain links TRBV7-9 to TRBJ2-5, with 7 bases lining up with TRBD1. The CDR3 is 14 residues long. The J segment lost 4 bases and the V segment lost 2 bases, leaving 4 bases of the junction unmatched. CDR1 is SEHNR and CDR2 is FQNEAQ in the germline V gene (reference sequence). CDR3 bases: TGTGCCAGCAGCTTAAAGGGGGCGGGAGAGACCCAGTACTTC. Its protein is CASSLKGAGETQYF.

The rearrangement links TRBV11-2 to TRBJ1-1; no definite D call. Trimming took 5 bases from V and 4 from J, leaving 17 bases between them. CDR1 is SGHAT, CDR2 FQNNGV, per germline. CDR3 length equals 15 residues. This CDR3 reads CASSRPAGERTEAFF. In DNA form, the CDR3 reads TGTGCCAGCAGCCGCCCCGCCGGGGAGCGCACTGAAGCTTTCTTT.

The CDR3 coding sequence is TGTGCCAGCAGTTTAGGGGCATGGAACGAGCAGTACTTC. Translating gives CASSLGAWNEQYF. V and J are TRBV28 and TRBJ2-7; D might be TRBD1 (5 bases). Trimming removed 2 bases from V and 5 bases from J, with 10 bases in between. Germline CDR1 and CDR2: MDHEN and SYDVKM. This CDR3 has 13 residues.

This chain links TRBV30 with TRBJ2-1; TRBD2 aligns across 8 bases. This CDR3 is 15 amino acids long. V trimming: 6 bases; J trimming: 2 bases; junction bases outside the gene matches: 9. From germline, CDR1 is GTSNPN and CDR2 SVGIG (reference sequence). CDR3 sequence: CACKGRGAPYNEQFF. For the CDR3, the DNA is TGTGCCTGCAAAGGGCGGGGGGCCCCCTACAATGAGCAGTTCTTC.

V and J are TRBV5-8 and TRBJ1-4; the match to TRBD1 covers 7 bases. The CDR3 is made up of 14 amino acids. Germline V gives CDR1 SGHTS, CDR2 YDEGEE. Trimming cost V 0 bases and J 4 bases; bases outside gene matches: 0. CDR3: CASSLGQGNEKLFF. CDR3 coding DNA: TGTGCCAGCAGCTTGGGACAGGGTAATGAAAAACTGTTTTTT.

The gene calls are TRBV6-1 and TRBJ1-5; 8 bases fit TRBD1. The CDR3 runs 15 residues. The ends lost 6 bases at V and 6 bases at J; junction bases unmatched: 10. Germline CDR1 reads MNHNS; CDR2 reads SASEGT. The chain's CDR3 is CASRTGTGVSQPQHF. DNA of the CDR3: TGTGCCAGCAGGACCGGGACAGGCGTGTCTCAGCCCCAGCATTTT.

CDR3 amino acids: CASRGMLSHHF. The CDR3 DNA reads TGTGCCAGCAGGGGGATGCTGTCCCACCACTTT. The genes are TRBV2 and TRBJ1-6; D is ambiguous. CDR3 length equals 11 residues. The germline V gene encodes CDR1 SNHLY and CDR2 FYNNEI. Trimming took 6 bases from V and 18 from J, leaving 15 bases between them.

The rearrangement links TRBV7-9 to TRBJ2-1; D call uncertain. From germline, CDR1 is SEHNR and CDR2 FQNEAQ (reference sequence). This CDR3 spans 12 amino acids. Trimming took 1 base from V and 8 from J, leaving 6 bases between them. CDR3 amino acids: CASSLGRDEQFF. The CDR3 nucleotides are TGTGCCAGCAGCTTAGGTCGGGATGAGCAGTTCTTC.

The chain carries TRBV11-2 and TRBJ2-7, with D possibly matching TRBD2 (6 bases). Germline V gene sequence: CDR1 SGHAT, CDR2 FQNNGV. V was trimmed by 1 base and J by 11 bases, leaving 12 bases between them. The CDR3 sequence is 12 residues long. The chain's CDR3 is CASSLAREVEYF. DNA for the CDR3: TGTGCCAGCAGCTTAGCCAGGGAGGTCGAGTACTTC.

The CDR3 bases are TGTGCCAGCAGCCATGCACTGAACACTGAAGCTTTCTTT. This gives the protein CASSHALNTEAFF. This chain links TRBV14 with TRBJ1-1; no reliable D call. Germline-derived CDR1 and CDR2 are SGHDN and FVKESK. The V gene lost 3 bases and the J gene lost 0 bases, with 5 bases spanning the gap. CDR3 length: 13 amino acids.

V usage is TRBV7-2 and J usage is TRBJ2-7, with D perhaps matching TRBD2 (5 bases). CDR3 length: 15 residues. Trimming took 4 bases from V and 3 from J, leaving 16 bases between them. The germline V gene has CDR1 SGHTA and CDR2 FQGNSA. CDR3 sequence: CASSSSGGQGYEQYF. The CDR3 region has the DNA TGTGCCAGCAGCTCCAGCGGTGGGCAAGGCTACGAGCAGTACTTC.

V and J are TRBV6-5 and TRBJ1-2; D gene unclear. The V gene lost 6 bases and the J gene lost 9 bases, with 17 bases spanning the gap. CDR1 and CDR2 from the germline V gene are MNHEY and SVGAGI. This CDR3 comprises 13 residues. In DNA form, the CDR3 reads TGTGCCAGCAGCCAAGGGTACGAGGATCGCTACACCTTC. It encodes CASSQGYEDRYTF.

The chain is built from TRBV27 and TRBJ2-2; unclear D gene. This CDR3 spans 12 amino acids. V was cut by 3 bases and J by 5 bases, with 4 bases left in between. Looked up from germline, CDR1 is MNHEY and CDR2 is SMNVEV (reference sequence). The CDR3, as DNA: TGTGCCAGCAGTTTCGTGACCGGGGAGCTGTTTTTT. Its protein is CASSFVTGELFF.

The chain links TRBV6-1 to TRBJ2-5; the match to TRBD2 covers 7 bases. Germline CDR1 and CDR2: MNHNS and SASEGT. The junction had 9 bases not matched to a gene; V was cut back by 6 bases and J by 5 bases. The CDR3 sequence is 14 residues long. The CDR3 coding sequence is TGTGCCAGCAGCCCTCAGGGAGGGAGGGAGACCCAGTACTTC. As protein: CASSPQGGRETQYF.

This clone has more than one count but fewer than ten. This chain connects TRBV2 to TRBJ2-3; unclear D gene. V was trimmed by 6 bases and J by 4 bases, leaving 8 bases between them. Germline lookup yields CDR1 SNHLY and CDR2 FYNNEI. The CDR3 is made up of 12 amino acids. CDR3 region: CASRLSPDTQYF. The CDR3 DNA is TGTGCCAGCAGACTTAGTCCAGATACGCAGTATTTT.

For the CDR3, the DNA is TGTGCCAGCAGCCAAGATCGACAAGGGGGCACAGATACGCAGTATTTT. The encoded protein is CASSQDRQGGTDTQYF. The rearrangement links TRBV4-2 to TRBJ2-3; D perhaps matches TRBD1 (5 bases). The CDR3 contains 16 residues. The germline V and J ends were trimmed by 0 bases and 1 base, with 11 bases remaining between them. Germline lookup yields CDR1 LGHNA and CDR2 YNFKEQ.

The chain has TRBV7-3 and TRBJ2-6; D possibly uses TRBD1 or TRBD2 (6 bases each). The ends were cut back, 5 bases at V and 2 bases at J, with 13 bases in the middle. The CDR3 has 16 residues. CDR1 and CDR2 (germline): SGHTA, FQGTGA. The CDR3 nucleotides read TGTGCCAGCAGCACCCCAGGGGAGGCTGGGGCCAACGTCCTGACTTTC. It specifies CASSTPGEAGANVLTF.

This clone has just one count. The chain recombines TRBV5-1 with TRBJ1-2; 9 nucleotides align to TRBD1. The CDR3 runs 14 residues. V lost 4 bases, J lost 7 bases, and 8 bases stayed unmatched. The germline V gene has CDR1 SGHRS and CDR2 YFSETQ. In DNA form, the CDR3 reads TGCGCCAGCAGCATAGACAGGGGGAAGGGTGGCTACACCTTC. Its protein is CASSIDRGKGGYTF.

The CDR3 DNA follows: TGCGCCAGCAGCTGGGGCAGGGGGCGTGGAGAGACCCAGTACTTC. It encodes CASSWGRGRGETQYF. The V call is TRBV5-1, the J call TRBJ2-5; the match to TRBD1 covers 8 bases. The CDR3 extends over 15 amino acids. The V gene's germline CDR1 is SGHRS and CDR2 YFSETQ. The junction had 8 bases not matched to a gene; V was cut back by 3 bases and J by 4 bases.

The chain links TRBV9 to TRBJ2-3; a weak D match, TRBD1 (5 bases). The CDR3 is made up of 14 amino acids. Trimming stripped 2 bases from V and 1 base from J, with 8 bases between. Germline assignment: CDR1 SGDLS and CDR2 YYNGEE. For the CDR3, the DNA is TGTGCCAGCAGCGTTAGGGGTGGCACAGATACGCAGTATTTT. The encoded protein is CASSVRGGTDTQYF.

This clone has a single count. V gene TRBV4-2 combines with J gene TRBJ1-5, with D uncertain. CDR1 and CDR2 (germline): LGHNA, YNFKEQ. V dropped 0 bases and J dropped 5 bases, with 11 bases sitting between them. The CDR3 extends over 15 amino acids. CDR3 coding DNA: TGTGCCAGCAGCCAAGATTGGGGTAATCATCAGCCCCAGCATTTT. It encodes CASSQDWGNHQPQHF.

The genes are TRBV2 and TRBJ2-1, with TRBD1 matching 9 bases. V shed 6 bases, J shed 10 bases, and the junction held 4 bases outside the gene matches. Germline CDR1 is SNHLY and CDR2 is FYNNEI. CDR3 length equals 12 residues. CDR3 sequence reads: CASRGQGDEQFF. The CDR3 DNA sequence: TGTGCCAGCAGGGGACAGGGTGACGAGCAGTTCTTC.

DNA for the CDR3: TGCGCCAGTCAGGGAACGGATAATTCACCCCTCCACTTT. It translates to CASQGTDNSPLHF. The chain joins TRBV5-1 to TRBJ1-6; a weak D match, TRBD1 (5 bases). The V end lost 8 bases, the J end lost 5 bases, and 11 bases lay between the germline ends. In germline, CDR1 is SGHRS, CDR2 YFSETQ. This CDR3 is 13 amino acids long.